The sequence of this T cell receptor (beta chain) was determined in a study of vaccination and CD4 T cells after COVID-19 (dated by TCRdb to the early 2020s). About the study as a whole: Convalescent patients had a positive SARS-CoV-2 result on nasal swab PCR, and of these patients, nine had mild disease and one had severe disease. Post-COVID blood samples were collected from convalescent patients a median of around 96 days after diagnosis, with a range of roughly 35 to 170 days. The cultures were stimulated with overlapping spike peptide pools from SARS-CoV-2 and from the common cold coronaviruses HCoV-NL63, HCoV-OC43 and HCoV-229E. Two doses of either the Pfizer-BioNTech BNT162b2 vaccine (n=8) or the Moderna mRNA-1273 vaccine (n=2) were administered to participants. In the convalescent cohort there were six males and four females, among whom were two Hispanic individuals, seven Caucasians, two Asians and one multiracial person. In control cultures, a CEFX viral epitope pool was used as positive control, an HIV-1 Nef peptide pool was used as negative control, or no peptide was added. In 10 COVID-19 convalescent patients and several infection-naive healthy vaccine recipients, the spike-specific CD4+ TCR repertoire before mRNA vaccination was compared with the repertoire after mRNA vaccination. Post-vaccine blood samples were taken a median of around 70 days after the second vaccine dose, with a range of roughly 13 to 250 days. Study-level results and caveats: Nearly all vaccine-specific clones in convalescent patients (304 of 307) were mono-reactive for SARS-CoV-2 spike rather than cross-reactive with common cold coronaviruses. Although the median number of SARS-CoV-2-reactive clonotypes went up from around 19 after infection to 38 after vaccination, the increase was not significant. In convalescent patients, a median around 90% of post-vaccine SARS-CoV-2-reactive clones were detected only after vaccination, suggesting vaccine-specific priming. Relatively few convalescent patients were included in the study, and early timepoints after natural infection were not analyzed.

Library preparation employed PCR. DNA from cultured CD4+ T cells was subjected to TCR sequencing with the Oncomine TCR Beta short-read assay at the Johns Hopkins FTIC core. The QIAamp micro DNA kit was used to extract genomic DNA from the cultured CD4+ T cells. Oncomine TCR Beta libraries made from cultured CD4+ T cells were pooled using unique dual indexes and sequenced on an Illumina iSeq 100. As for the original processing: Non-productive sequences were removed, and CDR3s not starting with C, not ending with F or W, or shorter than 7 amino acids were discarded. The MANAFEST web application identified antigen-specific clonotypes by comparing peptide-stimulated wells against reference wells and other culture wells. Positive clones required FDR below 0.05, an odds ratio above 5, and productive frequency above 0.1% in at least two of three replicate wells. A clonotype counted as cross-reactive if it showed significant expansion both in the SARS-CoV-2 spike wells and in at least one common cold coronavirus spike condition. CDR3 homology was assessed with Levenshtein distances (stringdist) and unrooted phylogenetic trees (ape) in R version 3.6.1. The raw public reads went through TCRdb reprocessing: fastp at Q25, MiXCR clone calling, in-frame beta chains kept. Under each unique CDR3 protein, matching rows form one entry showing the most common genes and DNA. These V and J calls originate from TCRdb's pipeline instead of the authors' own analysis. This sample holds approximately 17,000 distinct CDR3 sequences; less than 50% were observed only once. Of the sample, 9.5% to 15% is held by the ten largest clones.

Per the publication, the treatment or condition label means: approximately nine-day PBMC culture with coronavirus spike peptide pools or control peptides (ViraFEST assay). To expand antigen-specific T cells with peptide pools and then pick out the expanded clonotypes through TCR sequencing, the study relied on the ViraFEST assay. The positive SARS-CoV-2 PCR tests of the convalescent patients were dated from March to December 2020, before the Alpha, Beta and Delta variants emerged in the United States. PBMCs were cultured at around 2 million per well in IMDM supplemented with 5% human AB serum and around 10 IU/ml IL-2, with approximately 9.5 ug/ml peptide pools added. Half of the culture medium was replaced with fresh IL-2-containing medium on days 3 and 7. After 10 days of culture, CD4+ T cells were isolated by negative selection with the EasySep CD4+ T cell isolation kit. PBMCs were separated from whole blood using Ficoll-Paque Plus gradient centrifugation and then either used fresh or cryopreserved at -140C. Culture conditions were generally each tested in triplicate wells.

As regards this clonotype: Its binding antigen is unknown. No quality values exist for individual bases; no much larger clone is one base distant.

The junction shows trimming of 6 bases on V and 7 bases on J, and the gene matches do not reach 11 bases of it. The cysteine opens and the phenylalanine closes a CDR3 of 15 amino acids. Kept here is only the CDR3 DNA, which spans 45 bases and is read in frame from base 1. Via the germline V gene, CDR1 is SGHAT and CDR2 FQNNGV. Specimen: CD4+ T cells from blood, cultured in vitro. The rearranged segments are TRBV11-2 and TRBJ2-7; 11 nucleotides in the junction match TRBD2. This clonotype originated in a human donor who had recovered from COVID-19. The bases are TGTGCCAGCAGAAAGGGACTAGCGGACCCTTGGGAGCAGTACTTC. Its protein reads: CASRKGLADPWEQYF.